This paragraph covers one TCR beta chain sequence. No antigen is known for it. Germline V gives CDR1 LNHDA, CDR2 SQIVND (reference sequence). This CDR3 is 13 amino acids long. V gave up 4 bases and J gave up 3 bases, with 10 bases separating them. Investigators reverse transcribed all isolated RNA, so they sequenced expressed TCRB transcripts. Measured with immunoSEQ multiplex PCR; TCRdb has only the in-frame clones, and not every one. The sample consists of around 130,000 clones, 7% to 10% of them appearing once. This entry is derived from a study of beta chain features in type 1 diabetes. Findings and caveats of the study: Moderately but significantly shorter TCRB CDR3s were found in Type 1 diabetes patients in all four CD4+ subsets.

Sequencing used central memory CD4+ T cells from blood. The clonotype comes from a man aged 25 to 40 with type 1 diabetes. J is TRBJ2-7 and V is TRBV19, with TRBD1 as a possible D gene (6 bases). CDR3 amino acids: CASSRDTVYEQYF. The DNA for the CDR3 is TGTGCCAGTAGTAGGGACACGGTCTACGAGCAGTACTTC.